The 29 T cell receptor beta chains listed next were all sequenced from one sample in a study of technical replicates of blood from a few donors. TCRdb's copy holds only in-frame clones and misses some; the assay was immunoSEQ multiplex PCR. Of tens of thousands of clones listed, roughly 98% were seen once; the top ten hold roughly 0.15%. The sample was T cells isolated from PBMCs. Receptor source: a human donor in good health.

V and J are TRBV29-1 and TRBJ2-1; 12 bases line up with TRBD2. The ends lost 6 bases at V and 0 bases at J; junction bases unmatched: 9. CDR3 length: 17 residues. The germline gives CDR1 SQVTM, CDR2 ANQGSEA. The DNA for the CDR3 is TGCAGCGTGGACCGCGGGACTAGCGGGCACTCCTACAATGAGCAGTTCTTC. Translated, it gives CSVDRGTSGHSYNEQFF.

The J gene is TRBJ2-1, the V gene TRBV7-9, with D uncertain. The germline V gene has CDR1 SEHNR and CDR2 FQNEAQ (reference sequence). CDR3 length equals 12 residues. The V gene lost 3 bases and the J gene lost 5 bases, with 5 bases spanning the gap. The CDR3 coding sequence is TGTGCCAGCAGCTTCGCAGACAATGAGCAGTTCTTC. Amino acids: CASSFADNEQFF.

The chain recombines TRBV19 with TRBJ1-1, with TRBD1 as a possible D gene (6 bases). Germline V gene sequence: CDR1 LNHDA, CDR2 SQIVND (reference sequence). Trimming took off 6 bases at V and 3 bases at J, with 14 bases between the two ends. This CDR3 comprises 14 residues. CDR3 protein: CASSITGRDTEAFF. Written as DNA, the CDR3 is TGTGCCAGTAGCATTACAGGGAGGGACACTGAAGCTTTCTTT. Filled out from reference TRBV19 and TRBJ1-1, the complete variable domain reads DGGITQSPKYLFRKEGQNVTLSCEQNLNHDAMYWYRQDPGQGLRLIYYSQIVNDFQKGDIAEGYSVSREKKESFPLTVTSAQKNPTAFYLCASSITGRDTEAFFGQGTRLTVV.

The chain carries TRBV7-9 and TRBJ2-1, with 7 nucleotides matching TRBD2. V lost 2 bases to trimming and J lost 6 bases; unmatched junction nucleotides: 16. There are 18 residues in the CDR3. Germline V lookup: CDR1 SEHNR, CDR2 FQNEAQ (reference sequence). CDR3 sequence (DNA): TGTGCCAGCAGCTTAACCAATAGGGCTAGCGGTCCCAGCAATGAGCAGTTCTTC. Translated, it gives CASSLTNRASGPSNEQFF.

The V gene is TRBV29-1, the J gene TRBJ2-1, with D possibly matching TRBD1 (8 bases). Trimming shortened V by 4 bases and J by 10 bases, and 26 bases separated the two germline ends. This CDR3 is 16 amino acids long. CDR1 and CDR2 (germline): SQVTM, ANQGSEA. This CDR3 is CSVAAEGTGGVLEQFF. The CDR3 DNA reads TGCAGCGTTGCCGCCGAGGGTACAGGGGGGGTGTTAGAGCAGTTCTTC.

J is TRBJ2-1 and V is TRBV27; D is undetermined. Looked up from germline, CDR1 is MNHEY and CDR2 is SMNVEV (reference sequence). V shed 2 bases and J shed 6 bases, with 5 bases lying between them. This CDR3 region has 12 residues. The CDR3 sequence is CASSLRSNEQFF. As DNA, the CDR3 is TGTGCCAGCAGTTTACGCAGCAATGAGCAGTTCTTC.

This sequence joins TRBV5-1 and TRBJ2-5; 9 bases fit TRBD2. V lost 3 bases to trimming and J lost 4 bases; unmatched junction nucleotides: 4. The CDR3 has 14 residues. Germline V gene lookup returns CDR1 SGHRS and CDR2 YFSETQ. CDR3 sequence (DNA): TGCGCCAGCAGCTATAGCGGGAGTAGAGAGACCCAGTACTTC. Translating gives CASSYSGSRETQYF.

The chain employs TRBV2 and TRBJ2-5; D possibly corresponds to TRBD2 (6 bases). V was trimmed by 4 bases and J by 4 bases, leaving 7 bases between them. Germline CDR1 and CDR2: SNHLY and FYNNEI. The length of the CDR3 is 12 residues. The CDR3 region has the DNA TGTGCCAGCAGTGGGAGGGGAGAGACCCAGTACTTC. The encoded protein is CASSGRGETQYF.

The chain employs TRBV2 and TRBJ1-2; D may be TRBD1 (6 bases). Germline V lookup: CDR1 SNHLY, CDR2 FYNNEI. The CDR3 runs to 16 residues. V lost 3 bases to trimming and J lost 0 bases, with 14 bases between them. Written as DNA, the CDR3 is TGTGCCAGCAGTGAGTTCAGGGGAACAGCTAACTATGGCTACACCTTC. Protein: CASSEFRGTANYGYTF.

This chain uses TRBV10-2 with TRBJ2-1; 8 bases line up with TRBD2. Germline-derived CDR1 and CDR2 are WSHSY and SAAADI. V was pared by 7 bases and J by 0 bases, with 11 bases of the junction left unmatched. This CDR3 has 17 residues. The CDR3 DNA is TGCGCCAGCATCCCCTCGGATAGCGGGGACTCCTACAATGAGCAGTTCTTC. As protein: CASIPSDSGDSYNEQFF.

The chain joins TRBV5-4 to TRBJ2-3; 8 bases are shared with TRBD2. V lost 7 bases and J lost 2; bases outside the gene matches: 9. Germline V CDR1 and CDR2: SGHNT, YYREEE (reference sequence). The length of the CDR3 is 15 residues. CDR3 in DNA: TGTGCCAGCTCCCCGGGACTAGGCCCCACAGATACGCAGTATTTT. This codes for CASSPGLGPTDTQYF.

The V call is TRBV5-6, the J call TRBJ2-2; D uncertain. V was shortened by 2 bases and J by 4 bases, with 3 bases between the two germline ends. The CDR3 totals 12 residues. Germline V gene data show CDR1 as SGHDT and CDR2 as YYEEEE. The CDR3 is CASSFSTGELFF. The DNA of the CDR3 is TGTGCCAGCAGCTTCTCCACCGGGGAGCTGTTTTTT.

This clone appeared once. The chain joins TRBV19 to TRBJ1-1, with 7 bases fitting TRBD1. This CDR3 is built from 14 residues. Unmatched junction bases numbered 4, after V lost 4 bases and J lost 2 bases. CDR1 LNHDA and CDR2 SQIVND come from the germline V gene (reference sequence). The CDR3 coding sequence is TGTGCCAGTAGTAACTACAGGGGAAACACTGAAGCTTTCTTT. Translation gives CASSNYRGNTEAFF.

On this clone itself: Germline is not matched at one junction end, which may reflect a read error. This sequence joins TRBV7-7 and TRBJ2-5, with 15 bases identical to TRBD2. The CDR3 totals 16 residues. Germline V CDR1 and CDR2: SSHAT, FNYEAQ (reference sequence). This CDR3 reads CASSLGTSGGRETQYF. CDR3 sequence (DNA): TGTGCTAGCAGCCTCGGGACTAGCGGGGGGCGGGAGACCCAGTACTTC.

The gene calls are TRBV15 and TRBJ2-7; weak D call: TRBD1 (6 bases). Trimming stripped 3 bases from V and 4 bases from J, with 13 bases between. Germline-derived CDR1 and CDR2 are LNHNV and YYDKDF (reference sequence). The CDR3 has 14 residues. CDR3 sequence (DNA): TGTGCCACCAGCAGTCGGGACAACGATTACGAGCAGTACTTC. This codes for CATSSRDNDYEQYF.

The chain has TRBV5-1 and TRBJ2-7; D unclear. CDR3 length: 13 residues. CDR1 SGHRS and CDR2 YFSETQ come from the germline V gene. Trimming shortened V by 3 bases and J by 0 bases, and 7 bases separated the two germline ends. CDR3 region: CASSYRSSYEQYF. The DNA for the CDR3 is TGCGCCAGCAGCTATCGGAGCTCCTACGAGCAGTACTTC.

The genes are TRBV5-1 and TRBJ2-2, with 8 positions matching TRBD2. Trimming at V came to 1 base and at J to 6 bases, leaving 11 bases not matched to a gene. Per germline, CDR1 SGHRS and CDR2 YFSETQ. The CDR3 extends over 17 amino acids. CDR3 loop: CASSLLPAGAEAGELFF. The CDR3 bases are TGCGCCAGCAGCTTGCTCCCAGCGGGAGCGGAAGCCGGGGAGCTGTTTTTT.

The rearrangement links TRBV29-1 to TRBJ1-1; 7 bases are a match to TRBD1. Germline loops: CDR1 SQVTM, CDR2 ANQGSEA. The CDR3 runs 14 residues. The junction had 9 bases not matched to a gene; V was cut back by 7 bases and J by 1 base. The CDR3 DNA reads TGCAGCGGGTGGTACGGGACAGCGAACACTGAAGCTTTCTTT. As protein: CSGWYGTANTEAFF.

The J gene is TRBJ2-7, the V gene TRBV28; possibly TRBD1 for D (5 bases). The germline V gene has CDR1 MDHEN and CDR2 SYDVKM. The V gene lost 7 bases and the J gene lost 3 bases, with 22 bases spanning the gap. The CDR3 length is 16 residues. The CDR3 spells CASTKLFGHSDYEQYF. The CDR3 bases are TGTGCCAGCACTAAATTATTCGGACATTCAGACTACGAGCAGTACTTC.

The chain has TRBV27 and TRBJ2-7, with 11 bases that match TRBD2. Looked up from germline, CDR1 is MNHEY and CDR2 is SMNVEV (reference sequence). J lost 3 bases, V lost 8 bases, and 3 bases had no gene match. The CDR3 totals 13 residues. The CDR3 DNA sequence: TGTGCCAGCTCTACTAGCGGGAGCTACGAGCAGTACTTC. Encoded protein: CASSTSGSYEQYF.

This chain uses TRBV6-5 with TRBJ1-2; TRBD1 is a possible D gene (5 bases). Trimming removed 2 bases at V and 4 bases at J, with 11 bases between. CDR3 length: 14 amino acids. The germline gives CDR1 MNHEY, CDR2 SVGAGI. In DNA form, the CDR3 reads TGTGCCAGCAGTTACGGGCAGGGTGTCTATGGCTACACCTTC. The encoded protein is CASSYGQGVYGYTF.

The sample holds one count of this clone. V and J are TRBV29-1 and TRBJ2-7, with D maybe TRBD1 (6 bases). The CDR3 extends over 13 amino acids. CDR1 and CDR2 from the germline V gene are SQVTM and ANQGSEA. V was trimmed by 1 base and J by 3 bases, leaving 10 bases between them. The CDR3, as DNA: TGCAGCGTTGAAGGATCCAGGGGCTACGAGCAGTACTTC. Its translation: CSVEGSRGYEQYF.

The chain combines TRBV28 with TRBJ2-1; TRBD2 aligns across 12 bases. The CDR3 loop spans 18 amino acids. V shed 4 bases and J 10 bases; nucleotides not matched to a gene: 17. CDR1 and CDR2 (germline): MDHEN, SYDVKM. The CDR3: CASSSNARSSGRAPEQFF. The CDR3 coding sequence is TGTGCCAGCAGTTCAAACGCCCGATCTAGCGGGAGGGCCCCCGAGCAGTTCTTC.

The V gene is TRBV7-8, the J gene TRBJ2-1; 7 bases are shared with TRBD1. Germline loops: CDR1 SGHVS, CDR2 FQNEAQ. The CDR3 is 12 amino acids. V trimming: 5 bases; J trimming: 13 bases; junction bases outside the gene matches: 8. CDR3 region: CASSTGTAQQFF. In nucleotides, the CDR3 is TGTGCCAGCAGCACTGGGACAGCACAACAGTTCTTC.

This sequence joins TRBV5-1 and TRBJ2-2; no firm D call. The CDR3 is 14 amino acids. Germline V gives CDR1 SGHRS, CDR2 YFSETQ. V was pared by 0 bases and J by 6 bases, with 9 bases between. This CDR3 is CASSLAVFPGELFF. Written as DNA, the CDR3 is TGCGCCAGCAGCTTGGCCGTCTTTCCCGGGGAGCTGTTTTTT.

V and J are TRBV29-1 and TRBJ1-2; the D gene is possibly TRBD1 (5 bases). The germline CDR1 and CDR2 sequences are SQVTM and ANQGSEA. This CDR3 is 13 amino acids long. The V and J ends lost 0 bases and 4 bases respectively, with 9 bases between them. The CDR3 region has the DNA TGCAGCGTTGAAGAAACAGGAACCTATGGCTACACCTTC. This codes for CSVEETGTYGYTF.

The rearrangement links TRBV28 to TRBJ1-1, with D possibly TRBD1 on 6 matching bases. Looked up from germline, CDR1 is MDHEN and CDR2 is SYDVKM. V was cut by 6 bases and J by 0 bases, with 14 bases left in between. The CDR3 extends over 15 amino acids. The CDR3: CASSPPTGMNTEAFF. In nucleotides, the CDR3 is TGTGCCAGCAGCCCCCCGACAGGTATGAACACTGAAGCTTTCTTT.

The V and J genes are TRBV5-1 and TRBJ1-1; 12 bases agree with TRBD1. The V gene end was trimmed by 2 bases and the J gene end by 4 bases; junction bases not matched to a gene: 9. The CDR3 loop spans 17 amino acids. CDR1 and CDR2 (germline): SGHRS, YFSETQ. The CDR3 coding sequence is TGCGCCAGCAGCTTTTTTGCGGGACAGGGGGCCCTCACTGAAGCTTTCTTT. Its translation: CASSFFAGQGALTEAFF.

The genes are TRBV7-2 and TRBJ1-1; no reliable D call. The CDR3 is made up of 14 amino acids. Trimming pared 5 bases from V and 0 bases from J, leaving 10 bases between. The V gene's germline CDR1 is SGHTA and CDR2 FQGNSA. The CDR3 DNA is TGTGCCAGCAGCCCTCAACGGGTGAACACTGAAGCTTTCTTT. It translates to CASSPQRVNTEAFF.